The T cell receptor beta chain under discussion was sequenced for a study of T-cell reconstitution after alpha-beta-depleted transplantation in children. Looked up from germline, CDR1 is MDHEN and CDR2 is SYDVKM. With V trimmed by 7 bases and J by 3 bases, 6 bases remained unmatched. This CDR3 comprises 14 residues. For TCRbeta, the library was prepared with unique molecular identifiers. A single record per CDR3 protein comes from TCRdb applying MiXCR to the PCR reads. The sample yields approximately 99,000 distinct CDR3 sequences, approximately 6.6% seen once. Notes on the study in general: Fresh T-cell production supplied most of the T-cell counts and diversity seen one year after transplant. For some patients, TCRbeta diversity was high at day 60 because of recipient T cells and thymic progenitors that survived. Several hundred expanded graft clones reportedly gave rise to the alpha-beta T cells present about two months after transplant.

At least ten counts were recorded for this clonotype. Its antigen is as yet unknown. The J gene is TRBJ1-2, the V gene TRBV28; TRBD1 agrees at 9 bases. Sequencing used PBMCs, mostly from graft donor cells, obtained 360 days after TCRalphabeta/CD19-depleted stem cell transplant. The receptor was isolated from a male patient between 2 and 10 years old who had a stem cell transplant for acute lymphoblastic leukemia, so the T cells may come from the graft donor. The CDR3 DNA is TGTGCCAGCACGCGGACAGGGGCATACTATGGCTACACCTTC. Its protein product is CASTRTGAYYGYTF.